This T cell receptor (beta chain) was sequenced for a study of early T cells in non-severe SARS-CoV-2 infection. The wider study: Sequenced bulk RNA came from whole blood that was unsorted, and chains were unpaired.

TCRdb processed the 5' RACE reads anew with MiXCR; each CDR3 protein has one entry. The sample has about 76,000 distinct CDR3 sequences; 11% are singletons. The junction had 3 bases not matched to a gene; V was cut back by 4 bases and J by 4 bases. The CDR3 loop spans 14 amino acids. CDR1 is ENHRY and CDR2 is SYGVKD in the germline V gene. This chain connects TRBV10-3 to TRBJ1-4; 7 nucleotides match TRBD1. The TCR was taken from an adult who was a healthcare worker with PCR-confirmed SARS-CoV-2 infection or an uninfected control (not recorded which). Material: whole blood. CDR3 coding DNA: TGTGCCATCAGTGCCGGGACAGATAATGAAAAACTGTTTTTT. It codes for CAISAGTDNEKLFF.